This TCR beta chain was captured by sequencing in a study of T cells in narcolepsy. Across the study: Donors had narcolepsy type 1 or type 2, or were healthy controls.

TCRdb keeps only in-frame clones here, not all; method: immunoSEQ multiplex PCR. In the table there are tens of thousands of clones, around 80% of which are singletons. Concerning this clone itself: The antigen remains undetermined.

Germline CDR1 SGHVS, CDR2 FQNEAQ. Trimming removed 4 bases from V and 0 bases from J, with 6 bases in between. The CDR3 is made up of 13 amino acids. Study-wide results and caveats: HCRT-specific and TRIB2-specific autoreactive clonotypes appeared among same-patient CSF and blood CD4+ clonotypes. Autoreactive clonotypes reportedly recurred in blood of same and different patients, not controls.

The sequencing sample was made of memory (CD45RA-) CD4+ T cells from blood. This rearrangement joins TRBV7-8 to TRBJ1-1; D not resolved. This clonotype originated in a human donor in good health. The CDR3 DNA reads TGTGCCAGCAGCTACCGGCTGAACACTGAAGCTTTCTTT. Translated: CASSYRLNTEAFF.